The 3 T cell receptor beta chains listed next were all sequenced from one sample in a study of TIL therapy for anti-PD-1-resistant metastatic lung cancer. Documented time point: pre-treatment sample, taken before nivolumab and TIL therapy. The libraries were made with immunoSEQ v3. The repertoire was sequenced with immunoSEQ multiplex PCR; TCRdb's copy has only in-frame clones and lacks some. Here the sample spans 55,000 to 60,000 clones, around 67% being singletons. The starting material was blood, obtained at baseline. These receptors were obtained from a person aged 25-85 years with non-small cell lung cancer.

The chain uses TRBV9 and TRBJ2-7; TRBD1 agrees at 7 bases. With 4 bases clipped from V and 3 bases from J, the junction kept 10 bases outside the gene matches. Germline V gene data show CDR1 as SGDLS and CDR2 as YYNGEE. The CDR3 runs to 15 residues. The CDR3 region is CASSHEGARVYEQYF. The CDR3 bases are TGTGCCAGCAGCCATGAGGGGGCGAGAGTCTACGAGCAGTACTTC. The variable domain in full, completed from reference TRBV9 and TRBJ2-7, reads DSGVTQTPKHLITATGQRVTLRCSPRSGDLSVYWYQQSLDQGLQFLIQYYNGEERAKGNILERFSAQQFPDLHSELNLSSLELGDSALYFCASSHEGARVYEQYFGPGTRLTVT.

The chain recombines TRBV1 with TRBJ2-3; TRBD2 is the table's D call and was not checked against the DNA. TRBV1 is classified as a pseudogene. CDR3 length: 13 residues. As DNA, the CDR3 is TGCACCAGCGGAGTAGCGAGGACAGATACGCAGTATTTT. It yields the protein CTSGVARTDTQYF.

This clone has just one count. V gene TRBV5-4 combines with J gene TRBJ2-3; no definite D call. Trimming shortened V by 4 bases and J by 7 bases, and 10 bases separated the two germline ends. The CDR3 is made up of 12 amino acids. Germline V gives CDR1 SGHNT, CDR2 YYREEE (reference sequence). CDR3 protein: CASSIQQNTQYF. CDR3 DNA: TGTGCCAGCAGCATACAGCAAAATACGCAGTATTTT. The variable domain in full, with the rest retrieved from reference TRBV5-4 and TRBJ2-3, is ETGVTQSPTHLIKTRGQQVTLRCSSQSGHNTVSWYQQALGQGPQFIFQYYREEENGRGNFPPRFSGLQFPNYSSELNVNALELDDSALYLCASSIQQNTQYFGPGTRLTVL.